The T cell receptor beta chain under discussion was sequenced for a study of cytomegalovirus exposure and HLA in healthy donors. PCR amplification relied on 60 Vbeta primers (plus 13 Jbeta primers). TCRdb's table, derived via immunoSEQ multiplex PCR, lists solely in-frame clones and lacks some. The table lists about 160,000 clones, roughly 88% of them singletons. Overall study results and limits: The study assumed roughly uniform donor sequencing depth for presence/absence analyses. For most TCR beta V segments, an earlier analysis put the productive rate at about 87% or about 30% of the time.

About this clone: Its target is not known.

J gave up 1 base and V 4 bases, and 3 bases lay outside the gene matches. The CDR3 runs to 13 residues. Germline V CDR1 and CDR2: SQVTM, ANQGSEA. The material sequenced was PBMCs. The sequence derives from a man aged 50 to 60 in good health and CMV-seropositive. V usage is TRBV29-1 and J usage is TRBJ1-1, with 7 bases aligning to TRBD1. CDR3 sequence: CSVVGQQNTEAFF. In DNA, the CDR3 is TGCAGCGTTGTGGGACAGCAGAACACTGAAGCTTTCTTT.